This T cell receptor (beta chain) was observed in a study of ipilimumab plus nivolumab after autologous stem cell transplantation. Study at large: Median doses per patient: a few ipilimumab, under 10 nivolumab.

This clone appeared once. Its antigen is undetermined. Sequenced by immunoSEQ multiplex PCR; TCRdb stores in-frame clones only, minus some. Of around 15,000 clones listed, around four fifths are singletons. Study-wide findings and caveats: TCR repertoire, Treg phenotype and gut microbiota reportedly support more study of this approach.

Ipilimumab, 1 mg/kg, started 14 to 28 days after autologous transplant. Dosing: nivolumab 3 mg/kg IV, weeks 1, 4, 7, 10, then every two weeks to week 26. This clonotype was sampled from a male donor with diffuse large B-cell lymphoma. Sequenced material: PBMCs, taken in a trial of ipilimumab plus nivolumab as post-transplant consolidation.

The CDR3 sequence: CASSLNYIGGNTEAFF. Here the CDR3 DNA reads TGCGCCAGCAGCTTGAACTACATAGGGGGGAACACTGAAGCTTTCTTT. The chain recombines TRBV5-1 with TRBJ1-1, with a weak D call TRBD1 (6 bases). V dropped 1 base and J dropped 1 base, with 14 bases sitting between them. Per germline, CDR1 SGHRS and CDR2 YFSETQ. CDR3 length: 16 amino acids. The variable domain in full, with the rest retrieved from reference TRBV5-1 and TRBJ1-1, is KAGVTQTPRYLIKTRGQQVTLSCSPISGHRSVSWYQQTPGQGLQFLFEYFSETQRNKGNFPGRFSGRQFSNSRSEMNVSTLELGDSALYLCASSLNYIGGNTEAFFGQGTRLTVV.